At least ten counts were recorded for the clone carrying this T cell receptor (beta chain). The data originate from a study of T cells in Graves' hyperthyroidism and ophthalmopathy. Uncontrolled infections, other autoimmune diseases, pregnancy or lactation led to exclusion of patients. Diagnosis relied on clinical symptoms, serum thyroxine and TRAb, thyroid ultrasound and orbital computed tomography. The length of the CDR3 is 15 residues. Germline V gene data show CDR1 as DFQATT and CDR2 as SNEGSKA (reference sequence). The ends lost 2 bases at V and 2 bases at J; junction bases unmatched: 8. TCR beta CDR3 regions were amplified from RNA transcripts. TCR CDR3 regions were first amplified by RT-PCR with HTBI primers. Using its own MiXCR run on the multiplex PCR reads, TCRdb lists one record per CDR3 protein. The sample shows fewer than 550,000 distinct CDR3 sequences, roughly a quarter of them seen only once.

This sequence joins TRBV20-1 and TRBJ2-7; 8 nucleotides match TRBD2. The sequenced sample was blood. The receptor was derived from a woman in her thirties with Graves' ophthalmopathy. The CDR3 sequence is CSARSGGGVAYEQYF. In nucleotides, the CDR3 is TGCAGTGCTAGAAGCGGGGGCGGGGTCGCCTACGAGCAGTACTTC.